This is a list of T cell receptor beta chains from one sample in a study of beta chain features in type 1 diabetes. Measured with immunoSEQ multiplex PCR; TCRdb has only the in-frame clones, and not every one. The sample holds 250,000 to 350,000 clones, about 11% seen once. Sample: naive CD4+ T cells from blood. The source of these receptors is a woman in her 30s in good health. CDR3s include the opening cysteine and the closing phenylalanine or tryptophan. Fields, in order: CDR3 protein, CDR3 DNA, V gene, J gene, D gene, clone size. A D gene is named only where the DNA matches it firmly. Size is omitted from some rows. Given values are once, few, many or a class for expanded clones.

CDR3 protein: CASSSARTRLEAFF
CDR3 DNA: TGTGCCAGCAGCTCAGCAAGGACACGCCTTGAAGCTTTCTTT
V gene: TRBV7-2
J gene: TRBJ1-1
D gene: -
clone size: few

CDR3 protein: CASSPSGRVPDTQYF
CDR3 DNA: TGTGCCAGCAGTCCCTCGGGCAGGGTCCCAGATACGCAGTATTTT
V gene: TRBV28
J gene: TRBJ2-3
D gene: -
clone size: -

CDR3 protein: CASSVDSYSGANVLTF
CDR3 DNA: TGTGCCAGCAGCGTAGACAGTTACTCTGGGGCCAACGTCCTGACTTTC
V gene: TRBV9
J gene: TRBJ2-6
D gene: -
clone size: -

CDR3 protein: CASSYSDGRRLNEQFF
CDR3 DNA: TGTGCCAGCAGTTACTCGGACGGGAGGAGGCTAAATGAGCAGTTCTTC
V gene: TRBV6-5
J gene: TRBJ2-1
D gene: TRBD2
clone size: few

CDR3 protein: CASSFGGKGEQFF
CDR3 DNA: TGTGCCAGCAGCTTTGGCGGGAAGGGTGAGCAGTTCTTC
V gene: TRBV7-9
J gene: TRBJ2-1
D gene: -
clone size: -

CDR3 protein: CASSGLFDNEQFF
CDR3 DNA: TGTGCCAGCAGTGGTCTGTTCGACAATGAGCAGTTCTTC
V gene: TRBV2
J gene: TRBJ2-1
D gene: -
clone size: -

CDR3 protein: CAWSVPSSGGAGEQYF
CDR3 DNA: TGTGCCTGGAGTGTCCCCTCATCGGGGGGGGCAGGGGAGCAGTACTTC
V gene: TRBV30
J gene: TRBJ2-7
D gene: TRBD2
clone size: -

CDR3 protein: CASSSILGLADEETQYF
CDR3 DNA: TGTGCCAGCAGCTCAATCCTTGGACTAGCTGATGAAGAGACCCAGTACTTC
V gene: TRBV7-8
J gene: TRBJ2-5
D gene: TRBD2
clone size: few

CDR3 protein: CAWSPPADTQYF
CDR3 DNA: TGTGCCTGGAGTCCCCCGGCAGATACGCAGTATTTT
V gene: TRBV30
J gene: TRBJ2-3
D gene: -
clone size: -

CDR3 protein: CASRLGVTEAFF
CDR3 DNA: TGCGCCAGCAGATTAGGGGTCACTGAAGCTTTCTTT
V gene: TRBV5-1
J gene: TRBJ1-1
D gene: -
clone size: -

CDR3 protein: CASRARDSRNTEAFF
CDR3 DNA: TGTGCCAGCAGGGCCAGGGACAGCCGGAACACTGAAGCTTTCTTT
V gene: TRBV14
J gene: TRBJ1-1
D gene: TRBD1
clone size: -

CDR3 protein: CASSSLAGQETQYF
CDR3 DNA: TGTGCCAGCAGTTCCCTAGCGGGTCAAGAGACCCAGTACTTC
V gene: TRBV27
J gene: TRBJ2-5
D gene: TRBD2
clone size: -